This passage covers 5 T cell receptor beta chains from one sample sequenced in a study of glioma-infiltrating T cells after dendritic cell vaccination. The sample's time point: after dendritic cell vaccination, including at tumor progression/relapse. Clones were read by immunoSEQ multiplex PCR, and TCRdb kept only the in-frame ones, dropping some. The sample has more than 85,000 clones; nearly 90% are singletons. This specimen consisted of blood, obtained after dendritic cell vaccination. Every receptor here comes from a human donor with glioblastoma.

This clone was recorded once. V gene TRBV6-1 combines with J gene TRBJ2-3; D perhaps matches TRBD1 (5 bases). Germline loops: CDR1 MNHNS, CDR2 SASEGT. V was shortened by 4 bases and J by 1 base, with 9 bases between the two germline ends. The CDR3 is 14 amino acids. CDR3 DNA sequence: TGTGCCAGCAGTGGGGGCAGCCGCACAGATACGCAGTATTTT. Amino acids: CASSGGSRTDTQYF.

V and J are TRBV6-5 and TRBJ2-3; 7 nucleotides agree with TRBD2. The V gene's germline CDR1 is MNHEY and CDR2 SVGAGI. With 6 bases clipped from V and 9 bases from J, the junction kept 9 bases outside the gene matches. The CDR3 length is 13 residues. CDR3 DNA sequence: TGTGCCAGCAGCCGGGAGGTGGAAGCCACGCAGTATTTT. This gives the protein CASSREVEATQYF.

With respect to this clone: An end of the junction differs from the germline gene, which may be a read error. The sample contains more than one DNA sequence encoding this CDR3. This chain uses TRBV5-1 with TRBJ2-2, with D possibly matching TRBD2 (6 bases). Germline-derived CDR1 and CDR2 are SGHRS and YFSETQ. CDR3 size: 15 residues. The CDR3: CASSLEGVSNGELFF. Written as DNA, the CDR3 is TGCGCCAGTAGCTTGGAGGGAGTTAGTAACGGGGAGCTGTTTTTT.

The chain has TRBV11-3 and TRBJ1-1, with a weak D call TRBD1 (5 bases). From germline, CDR1 is SGHNT and CDR2 YENEEA. CDR3 length: 15 residues. V was pared by 5 bases and J by 1 base, with 14 bases between. CDR3 nucleotide sequence: TGTGCCAGCAGCCCTGTTACGACAGCGAACACTGAAGCTTTCTTT. It yields the protein CASSPVTTANTEAFF.

The rearrangement links TRBV19 to TRBJ1-1; D perhaps matches TRBD1 (5 bases). The CDR3 sequence is 12 residues long. The germline V and J ends were trimmed by 9 bases and 1 base, with 9 bases remaining between them. The germline CDR1 and CDR2 sequences are LNHDA and SQIVND (reference sequence). The CDR3 region is CASQGRNTEAFF. The CDR3 coding sequence is TGTGCCAGCCAGGGCCGGAACACTGAAGCTTTCTTT.